Listed here are 21 T cell receptor beta chains from one sample, sequenced in a study of blood T cell repertoires in COVID-19. Data came from immunoSEQ multiplex PCR; TCRdb stores just in-frame clones and leaves some out. The table records around 200,000 clones, around nine tenths of them present only once. The sample consisted of peripheral blood. These receptors came from a man aged 40-49 years with acute or convalescent COVID-19.

The rearrangement uses TRBV5-1 and TRBJ1-1; 7 nucleotides agree with TRBD1. Germline V gene lookup returns CDR1 SGHRS and CDR2 YFSETQ. The CDR3 length is 15 residues. V lost 2 bases and J lost 3; bases outside the gene matches: 7. The CDR3 DNA reads as TGCGCCAGCAGCTTTCTACAGGGGACGGACACTGAAGCTTTCTTT. Translation gives CASSFLQGTDTEAFF.

The chain couples TRBV5-5 to TRBJ2-7; a weak D match, TRBD1 (6 bases). This CDR3 is built from 15 residues. Looked up from germline, CDR1 is SGHKS and CDR2 is YYEKEE (reference sequence). The ends were cut back, 7 bases at V and 2 bases at J, with 19 bases in the middle. CDR3 in amino acids: CASPPAPRGTYEQYF. In DNA form, the CDR3 reads TGTGCCAGCCCCCCAGCCCCCAGGGGCACCTACGAGCAGTACTTC.

This rearrangement joins TRBV18 to TRBJ1-1; D remains unclear. The CDR3 runs 15 residues. V shed 2 bases and J shed 1 base, with 11 bases lying between them. Germline CDR1 and CDR2: KGHSH and LQKENI. The CDR3 nucleotides are TGTGCCAGCTCACCAAGAGTCCAAGCGAACACTGAAGCTTTCTTT. Translating it yields CASSPRVQANTEAFF.

This chain links TRBV13 with TRBJ1-6; TRBD1 aligns across 7 bases. The junction had 6 bases not matched to a gene; V was cut back by 4 bases and J by 9 bases. From germline, CDR1 is PRHDT and CDR2 FYEKMQ (reference sequence). The CDR3 runs to 14 residues. As DNA, the CDR3 is TGTGCCAGCAGCTACGACAGGGTGGGTTCACCCCTCCACTTT. Protein: CASSYDRVGSPLHF.

The chain combines TRBV7-9 with TRBJ1-6; D might be TRBD1 (6 bases). Germline lookup yields CDR1 SEHNR and CDR2 FQNEAQ (reference sequence). The V end lost 1 base, the J end lost 10 bases, and 14 bases lay between the germline ends. The CDR3 loop spans 15 amino acids. Written as DNA, the CDR3 is TGTGCCAGCAGCTTAGTGGTAGGGGGGGAGTCACCCCTCCACTTT. Encoded protein: CASSLVVGGESPLHF.

The chain recombines TRBV7-2 with TRBJ2-1, with D possibly being TRBD2 (6 bases). CDR3 length equals 15 residues. The germline CDR1 and CDR2 sequences are SGHTA and FQGNSA. V was pared by 5 bases and J by 2 bases, with 13 bases between. Written as DNA, the CDR3 is TGTGCCAGCAGCCCTCGACTAGATCCCTACAATGAGCAGTTCTTC. Translation gives CASSPRLDPYNEQFF.

This CDR3 reads CASSGRGFRTWPYNEQFF. DNA for the CDR3: TGTGCCAGCAGCGGCAGAGGTTTTCGGACTTGGCCCTACAATGAGCAGTTCTTC. This rearrangement joins TRBV11-2 to TRBJ2-1; TRBD2 is a possible D gene (5 bases). Germline loops: CDR1 SGHAT, CDR2 FQNNGV. Trimming took 5 bases from V and 2 from J, leaving 22 bases between them. The CDR3 runs 18 residues.

CDR3 region: CASRTGTGPSGYTF. For the CDR3, the DNA is TGTGCCAGTAGGACCGGGACAGGCCCGTCTGGCTACACCTTC. The rearrangement uses TRBV19 and TRBJ1-2, with 8 bases aligning to TRBD1. The germline V gene has CDR1 LNHDA and CDR2 SQIVND (reference sequence). The V and J ends lost 6 bases and 7 bases, in that order; junction bases with no gene match: 10. There are 14 residues in the CDR3. Together with reference TRBV19 and TRBJ1-2, the CDR3 gives the full variable domain: DGGITQSPKYLFRKEGQNVTLSCEQNLNHDAMYWYRQDPGQGLRLIYYSQIVNDFQKGDIAEGYSVSREKKESFPLTVTSAQKNPTAFYLCASRTGTGPSGYTFGSGTRLTVV.

The chain joins TRBV11-3 to TRBJ1-1; D ambiguous. The ends were cut back, 4 bases at V and 1 base at J, with 10 bases in the middle. Germline V CDR1 and CDR2: SGHNT, YENEEA. The CDR3 contains 14 residues. This CDR3 reads CASSSSRENTEAFF. CDR3 DNA: TGTGCCAGCAGCTCCTCCCGGGAGAACACTGAAGCTTTCTTT.

V usage is TRBV4-3 and J usage is TRBJ1-1, with 10 positions matching TRBD1. J lost 1 base, V lost 4 bases, and 3 bases had no gene match. The CDR3 has 15 amino acids. Germline lookup yields CDR1 LGHNA and CDR2 YSLEER. CDR3 sequence reads: CASSRRDRGNTEAFF. CDR3 nucleotide sequence: TGCGCCAGCAGCCGACGGGACAGGGGGAACACTGAAGCTTTCTTT.

This clone was observed once. The chain combines TRBV19 with TRBJ1-5, with 7 bases identical to TRBD1. Trimming removed 6 bases from V and 4 bases from J; junction bases left unmatched: 12. The CDR3 consists of 16 residues. Germline CDR1 reads LNHDA; CDR2 reads SQIVND (reference sequence). The CDR3 is CASSTTRDSTNQPQHF. CDR3 nucleotide sequence: TGTGCCAGTAGCACAACCCGGGACAGTACTAATCAGCCCCAGCATTTT. Full variable domain (missing parts from reference TRBV19 and TRBJ1-5): DGGITQSPKYLFRKEGQNVTLSCEQNLNHDAMYWYRQDPGQGLRLIYYSQIVNDFQKGDIAEGYSVSREKKESFPLTVTSAQKNPTAFYLCASSTTRDSTNQPQHFGDGTRLSIL.

The chain couples TRBV2 to TRBJ1-1; 8 bases are shared with TRBD1. The CDR3 has 16 residues. CDR1 and CDR2 from the germline V gene are SNHLY and FYNNEI. V shed 4 bases and J 0 bases; nucleotides not matched to a gene: 7. CDR3 coding DNA: TGTGCCAGCAGTGCGGGGACAGGATACATGAACACTGAAGCTTTCTTT. It yields the protein CASSAGTGYMNTEAFF. Together with reference TRBV2 and TRBJ1-1, the CDR3 gives the full variable domain: EPEVTQTPSHQVTQMGQEVILRCVPISNHLYFYWYRQILGQKVEFLVSFYNNEISEKSEIFDDQFSVERPDGSNFTLKIRSTKLEDSAMYFCASSAGTGYMNTEAFFGQGTRLTVV.

A word on this clone: Sequence at one end of the junction differs from germline and may be a read error. The CDR3 loop is CASGQGRKYVYTF. CDR3 sequence (DNA): TGTGCCAGCGGACAGGGAAGAAAGTATGTCTACACCTTC. The J gene is TRBJ1-2, the V gene TRBV6-5; 8 bases are shared with TRBD1. Germline V gene lookup returns CDR1 MNHEY and CDR2 SVGAGI. CDR3 length: 13 amino acids.

The rearrangement links TRBV3-1 (or the pseudogene TRBV3-2) to TRBJ1-2, with 8 bases matching TRBD1. Germline values: CDR1 LGHDT, CDR2 YNNKEL (reference sequence). Trimming removed 10 bases from V and 5 bases from J; junction bases left unmatched: 12. This CDR3 region has 14 residues. The CDR3 nucleotides are TGTGCCACTCGGAGGACAGGGTCAAAGTATGGCTACACCTTC. It specifies CATRRTGSKYGYTF.

The chain links TRBV5-4 to TRBJ2-5; possibly TRBD1 for D (6 bases). The CDR3 loop spans 15 amino acids. The V gene lost 0 bases and the J gene lost 1 base, with 10 bases spanning the gap. Germline V gives CDR1 SGHNT, CDR2 YYREEE (reference sequence). The CDR3 reads CASSLVSRGQETQYF. The CDR3 bases are TGTGCCAGCAGCTTGGTTAGCAGGGGCCAAGAGACCCAGTACTTC. Variable domain in full (rest from reference TRBV5-4 and TRBJ2-5): ETGVTQSPTHLIKTRGQQVTLRCSSQSGHNTVSWYQQALGQGPQFIFQYYREEENGRGNFPPRFSGLQFPNYSSELNVNALELDDSALYLCASSLVSRGQETQYFGPGTRLLVL.

The V and J genes are TRBV7-2 and TRBJ2-5; unclear D gene. Deletions cut 6 bases from V and 1 base from J, with 15 bases between. The CDR3 is made up of 15 amino acids. Germline-derived CDR1 and CDR2 are SGHTA and FQGNSA. The DNA for the CDR3 is TGTGCCAGCAGACCCTTACCCCAGTCCCAAGAGACCCAGTACTTC. It specifies CASRPLPQSQETQYF.

The CDR3 spells CASSSLAGGLQETQYF. DNA of the CDR3: TGTGCCAGCAGTTCTTTAGCGGGGGGCCTCCAAGAGACCCAGTACTTC. The chain recombines TRBV6-5 with TRBJ2-5; 10 bases agree with TRBD2. V was clipped by 4 bases and J by 1 base; unmatched bases: 6. The CDR3 is 16 residues long. The V gene's germline CDR1 is MNHEY and CDR2 SVGAGI.

This clone was observed a single time. The J gene is TRBJ1-1, the V gene TRBV11-2; no definite D call. CDR3 length equals 14 residues. Germline V gives CDR1 SGHAT, CDR2 FQNNGV. V was shortened by 5 bases and J by 11 bases, with 21 bases between the two germline ends. CDR3 in amino acids: CASSPPSRRVSAFF. The DNA for the CDR3 is TGTGCCAGCAGCCCCCCCTCAAGACGGGTGAGCGCTTTCTTT.

The chain employs TRBV27 and TRBJ2-7, with 8 nucleotides matching TRBD1. Germline loops: CDR1 MNHEY, CDR2 SMNVEV (reference sequence). This CDR3 comprises 17 residues. V trimming: 2 bases; J trimming: 2 bases; junction bases outside the gene matches: 11. CDR3 bases: TGTGCCAGCAGTTTAATCGGAGGACAGGGTAAAACCTACGAGCAGTACTTC. As protein: CASSLIGGQGKTYEQYF.

The rearrangement joins TRBV9 to TRBJ2-7; 12 bases are a match to TRBD2. The CDR3 extends over 14 amino acids. J was trimmed by 7 bases and V by 4 bases; bases with no gene match: 6. Germline V gene lookup returns CDR1 SGDLS and CDR2 YYNGEE. The CDR3 DNA reads TGTGCCAGCAGCCCTGGACTAGCGGGGTGGGAGCAGTACTTC. Amino acid sequence: CASSPGLAGWEQYF.

The chain links TRBV10-1 to TRBJ1-2; D possibly corresponds to TRBD1 (5 bases). Germline values: CDR1 WNHNN, CDR2 SYGVQD (reference sequence). This CDR3 is 12 amino acids long. Trimming took 8 bases from V and 3 from J, leaving 10 bases between them. This CDR3 reads CASGEGDYGYTF. CDR3 bases: TGCGCCAGCGGGGAAGGGGACTATGGCTACACCTTC.